The clone carrying this T cell receptor beta chain was observed many times. Antigen specificity is unknown. The sample originates from a study of blood T cells in healthy people across ages. Study results and limitations: Measured against age, TCR beta diversity per million T cells decreased in a roughly linear manner. Donor CMV status, an unknown factor, possibly confounded changes in expanded clonotypes.

A second about 7 to 11 cycle PCR used barcoded and J-beta primers. Every sample produced at least 2.5 million CDR3-containing paired-end reads. TCRdb processed the 5' RACE reads anew with MiXCR; each CDR3 protein has one entry. The sample carries over 550,000 distinct CDR3 sequences, less than 35% recorded once. The receptor's source is an elderly woman in good health. Sequencing used blood.

The CDR3 protein is CASSYRTPTF. Written as DNA, the CDR3 is TGTGCCAGCAGTTACCGGACTCCCACCTTC. The V gene is TRBV6-6, the J gene TRBJ1-2; D uncertain. This CDR3 has 10 amino acids. V gave up 2 bases and J gave up 13 bases, with 8 bases separating them. In germline, CDR1 is MNHNY, CDR2 SVGAGI (reference sequence).